These T cell receptor beta chains were read from a single sample in a study of CD8+CD57+ T cells in acquired aplastic anemia. Via MiXCR, TCRdb re-called the reads, giving one row per CDR3 protein. The sample contains some 170,000 distinct CDR3 sequences, roughly 48% of which appear only once. Material for sequencing was sorted CD4+, CD8+, or CD8+CD57+ T cells (not recorded which) from PBMCs. Receptors were obtained from a human donor with aplastic anemia. Both conserved end residues are trimmed from each CDR3. Expanded clones are given a class, and other clones once, few, many or no size at all.

v_gene: TRBV29-1; j_gene: TRBJ1-6; abundance: -; CDR3aa: SARDSSQDLGHSPLH
v_gene: TRBV24-1; j_gene: TRBJ2-5; abundance: -; CDR3aa: ATSDRNRGVEETQY
v_gene: TRBV6-1; j_gene: TRBJ2-3; abundance: -; CDR3aa: ASSLDRGAGDTQY
v_gene: TRBV5-5; j_gene: TRBJ1-2; abundance: -; CDR3aa: ASSRLGPTGDGYT
v_gene: TRBV7-2; j_gene: TRBJ2-7; abundance: -; CDR3aa: ASSLGQSVTEQY
v_gene: TRBV10-3; j_gene: TRBJ1-6; abundance: -; CDR3aa: AISGGQVYNSPLH
v_gene: TRBV7-6; j_gene: TRBJ1-2; abundance: -; CDR3aa: ASSLDETGGGGYT
v_gene: TRBV6-5; j_gene: TRBJ2-7; abundance: many; CDR3aa: ASSLAGNTYEQY
v_gene: TRBV6-1; j_gene: TRBJ1-2; abundance: -; CDR3aa: ASSDGWKGYGYT
v_gene: TRBV12-3/TRBV12-4; j_gene: TRBJ2-7; abundance: -; CDR3aa: ASRRDSSYEQY
v_gene: TRBV29-1; j_gene: TRBJ1-2; abundance: many; CDR3aa: SVEQGQGFGYT
v_gene: TRBV7-2; j_gene: TRBJ2-5; abundance: -; CDR3aa: ASSYDRQETQY
v_gene: TRBV25-1; j_gene: TRBJ2-7; abundance: -; CDR3aa: ASRHFYEQY
v_gene: TRBV5-8; j_gene: TRBJ2-7; abundance: many; CDR3aa: ASSLATTGGQEQY
v_gene: TRBV25-1; j_gene: TRBJ2-7; abundance: many; CDR3aa: ASTLTGYEQY
v_gene: TRBV12-3/TRBV12-4; j_gene: TRBJ2-2; abundance: few; CDR3aa: ASSLAVTGYTGELF
v_gene: TRBV20-1; j_gene: TRBJ1-4; abundance: many; CDR3aa: SARTGTNEKLF
v_gene: TRBV3-1; j_gene: TRBJ1-1; abundance: many; CDR3aa: ASSQGFQPNTEAF
v_gene: TRBV20-1; j_gene: TRBJ2-3; abundance: -; CDR3aa: SGSGLGRNTQY
v_gene: TRBV4-2; j_gene: TRBJ2-7; abundance: many; CDR3aa: ASSPRQESSYEQY
v_gene: TRBV12-3/TRBV12-4; j_gene: TRBJ2-7; abundance: many; CDR3aa: ASSEQGDLTYEQY
v_gene: TRBV11-3; j_gene: TRBJ2-1; abundance: few; CDR3aa: ASSFRGTYNEQF
v_gene: TRBV3-1; j_gene: TRBJ2-5; abundance: many; CDR3aa: ASSPGPLQETQY
v_gene: TRBV29-1; j_gene: TRBJ2-1; abundance: many; CDR3aa: SARDRQLNEQF
v_gene: TRBV5-5; j_gene: TRBJ1-2; abundance: -; CDR3aa: ASSEKAGPDYGYT
v_gene: TRBV24-1; j_gene: TRBJ1-2; abundance: many; CDR3aa: ATSEAGTGVYGYT
v_gene: TRBV5-1; j_gene: TRBJ2-3; abundance: many; CDR3aa: ASSLQSDTQY
v_gene: TRBV20-1; j_gene: TRBJ2-1; abundance: many; CDR3aa: SAPPGQYNEQF
v_gene: TRBV10-3; j_gene: TRBJ2-1; abundance: -; CDR3aa: AIRRTFSSYNEQF
v_gene: TRBV9; j_gene: TRBJ1-4; abundance: -; CDR3aa: ASSSTTGEKLF
v_gene: TRBV30; j_gene: TRBJ2-1; abundance: -; CDR3aa: AWSYPGRNEQF
v_gene: TRBV5-4; j_gene: TRBJ1-2; abundance: few; CDR3aa: ASSPNPGQGYGYT
v_gene: TRBV24-1; j_gene: TRBJ2-7; abundance: -; CDR3aa: ATSDPRTPTYEQY
v_gene: TRBV7-6; j_gene: TRBJ2-7; abundance: -; CDR3aa: ASSLGPGAYEQY
v_gene: TRBV29-1; j_gene: TRBJ2-3; abundance: -; CDR3aa: SVAGTSGGAYY
v_gene: TRBV6-1; j_gene: TRBJ2-7; abundance: many; CDR3aa: ASTQAGTSYEQY
v_gene: TRBV10-3; j_gene: TRBJ1-1; abundance: few; CDR3aa: AISDLGGAEAF